This TCR beta chain was obtained from a study of T cells after yellow fever vaccination. Overall study context: Some fractions had low cell numbers, and these were prepared with SMART-Seq v4 Ultra Low Input.

The CDR3 has 15 residues. Unmatched junction bases numbered 9, after V lost 5 bases and J lost 6 bases. Germline CDR1 SGHTA, CDR2 FQGNSA. Study-wide points: Although the secondary response was weaker, it peaked faster, at day 5 versus 15. Post-booster samples contained most primary-vaccination clones (just under 98% CD4, roughly 88% CD8).

In the case of this clonotype: The antigen remains unidentified.

Template-switching 5'RACE yielded the TCR cDNA; a universal primer site and UMIs were added in the process. Each CDR3 protein is one row after TCRdb ran MiXCR on the 5' RACE reads. The sample includes roughly 500,000 distinct CDR3 sequences, around 21% of them seen just once. This clonotype was obtained from a man between 25 and 39 years old who received the YFV17D yellow fever vaccine. This sequence joins TRBV7-2 and TRBJ1-1; 10 nucleotides match TRBD1. Here the sequenced sample was PBMCs, taken 15 days after the yellow fever booster vaccination. The CDR3 reads CASSPATGGLSEAFF. CDR3 coding DNA: TGTGCCAGCAGCCCAGCGACAGGGGGCCTGTCTGAAGCTTTCTTT.